Each of the 22 T cell receptor beta chains below was sequenced from the same sample in a study of blood T cell repertoires in COVID-19. The table came from immunoSEQ multiplex PCR; TCRdb's copy has only in-frame clones and leaves some out. The top ten clones hold about 8.6% of a sample with approximately 270,000 clones, around nine tenths of them seen once. The source material was peripheral blood. The origin of the receptors is a man aged 40-49 years with active or convalescent COVID-19.

The chain recombines TRBV18 with TRBJ1-1; D call uncertain. CDR1 and CDR2 (germline): KGHSH, LQKENI. Trimming left V 5 bases short and J 6 bases short, with 13 bases between. This CDR3 is 13 amino acids long. This CDR3 reads CASSKTAAPEAFF. The CDR3 region has the DNA TGTGCCAGCTCAAAAACTGCTGCTCCTGAAGCTTTCTTT.

The V gene is TRBV27, the J gene TRBJ1-4; 10 bases are shared with TRBD1. This CDR3 contains 17 residues. The germline V gene has CDR1 MNHEY and CDR2 SMNVEV (reference sequence). After removal of 4 bases from V and 7 bases from J, the junction contained 12 bases not matched to a gene. CDR3 DNA: TGTGCCAGCAGTTCCGGACAGGGGGGTGGGGGTAGTGAAAAACTGTTTTTT. Translated, it gives CASSSGQGGGGSEKLFF.

The gene calls are TRBV13 and TRBJ2-7, with D tentatively TRBD2 (5 bases). CDR1 is PRHDT, CDR2 FYEKMQ, per germline (reference sequence). The germline V and J ends were trimmed by 5 bases and 3 bases, with 11 bases remaining between them. This CDR3 is 13 amino acids long. CDR3 sequence reads: CASSDKGDYEQYF. The CDR3 coding sequence is TGTGCCAGCAGCGACAAGGGAGACTACGAGCAGTACTTC.

The chain carries TRBV11-3 and TRBJ2-2; maybe TRBD2 (6 bases). Per the germline V gene, CDR1 is SGHNT and CDR2 is YENEEA. The V gene lost 8 bases and the J gene lost 4 bases, with 23 bases spanning the gap. The CDR3 sequence is 17 residues long. The CDR3: CASGQSGGTHLTGELFF. The CDR3 DNA sequence: TGTGCCAGCGGACAAAGTGGGGGGACCCATCTCACCGGGGAGCTGTTTTTT.

V is TRBV28 and J is TRBJ1-2; the match to TRBD1 covers 7 bases. V lost 3 bases and J lost 8; bases outside the gene matches: 6. Germline V gene lookup returns CDR1 MDHEN and CDR2 SYDVKM. This CDR3 has 13 amino acids. CDR3 DNA sequence: TGTGCCAGCAGTTTTAAGGGGGCGCAGGGCTACACCTTC. Protein sequence: CASSFKGAQGYTF.

The chain joins TRBV9 to TRBJ1-2; D may be TRBD1 (6 bases). V was clipped by 0 bases and J by 3 bases, with 6 bases between them. The germline V gene has CDR1 SGDLS and CDR2 YYNGEE. This CDR3 comprises 13 residues. The DNA of the CDR3 is TGTGCCAGCAGCGTAGGACAGGACTATGGCTACACCTTC. Amino acid sequence: CASSVGQDYGYTF. Combining the CDR3 with reference TRBV9 and TRBJ1-2 gives the whole variable domain DSGVTQTPKHLITATGQRVTLRCSPRSGDLSVYWYQQSLDQGLQFLIQYYNGEERAKGNILERFSAQQFPDLHSELNLSSLELGDSALYFCASSVGQDYGYTFGSGTRLTVV.

The rearrangement joins TRBV3-1 (or the pseudogene TRBV3-2) to TRBJ2-1; 9 bases agree with TRBD1. This CDR3 spans 14 amino acids. The germline CDR1 and CDR2 sequences are LGHDT and YNNKEL (reference sequence). The V segment lost 0 bases and the J segment 9 bases; nucleotides outside the gene matches: 3. The CDR3 loop is CASSQEQGAGEQFF. The CDR3 DNA reads as TGTGCCAGCAGCCAAGAACAGGGGGCGGGTGAGCAGTTCTTC.

V is TRBV30 and J is TRBJ2-2, with 13 positions matching TRBD2. J lost 6 bases, V lost 0 bases, and 1 base had no gene match. This CDR3 is 15 amino acids long. Germline V CDR1 and CDR2: GTSNPN, SVGIG (reference sequence). CDR3 protein: CAWSVLAGGPGELFF. CDR3 sequence (DNA): TGTGCCTGGAGTGTACTAGCGGGGGGGCCCGGGGAGCTGTTTTTT.

This chain links TRBV11-3 with TRBJ2-7; D is perhaps TRBD2 (7 bases). The length of the CDR3 is 16 residues. From germline, CDR1 is SGHNT and CDR2 YENEEA. Trimming pared 4 bases from V and 3 bases from J, leaving 19 bases between. The CDR3 sequence: CASSYGRSGAHYEQYF. The CDR3 nucleotides are TGTGCCAGCAGCTACGGGAGGTCAGGGGCCCACTACGAGCAGTACTTC. The full variable domain, rest sourced from reference TRBV11-3 and TRBJ2-7, is EAGVVQSPRYKIIEKKQPVAFWCNPISGHNTLYWYLQNLGQGPELLIRYENEEAVDDSQLPKDRFSAERLKGVDSTLKIQPAELGDSAVYLCASSYGRSGAHYEQYFGPGTRLTVT.

V usage is TRBV6-5 and J usage is TRBJ1-1; D call uncertain. Germline V lookup: CDR1 MNHEY, CDR2 SVGAGI. The CDR3 contains 14 residues. V gave up 1 base and J gave up 2 bases, with 8 bases separating them. The CDR3 nucleotides read TGTGCCAGCAGTTACTTCGGGGTTAACACTGAAGCTTTCTTT. The encoded protein is CASSYFGVNTEAFF.

V usage is TRBV5-1 and J usage is TRBJ2-1, with D possibly TRBD1 on 6 matching bases. Germline V CDR1 and CDR2: SGHRS, YFSETQ. V was pared by 4 bases and J by 7 bases, with 12 bases between. This CDR3 has 13 amino acids. CDR3 nucleotide sequence: TGCGCCAGCAGCGCCCAGGGGTATAATGAGCAGTTCTTC. Translating it yields CASSAQGYNEQFF.

The chain is built from TRBV28 and TRBJ2-1; 7 bases agree with TRBD2. V gave up 3 bases and J gave up 6 bases; unmatched junction bases: 11. This CDR3 region has 16 residues. CDR1 MDHEN and CDR2 SYDVKM come from the germline V gene. The CDR3 coding sequence is TGTGCCAGCAGTTTGGAATGGGAGGGCGTGCGCAATGAGCAGTTCTTC. It encodes CASSLEWEGVRNEQFF.

The gene calls are TRBV29-1 and TRBJ2-2; 11 bases align to TRBD2. Per germline, CDR1 SQVTM and CDR2 ANQGSEA. The V segment lost 7 bases and the J segment 4 bases; nucleotides outside the gene matches: 5. The CDR3 loop spans 14 amino acids. The CDR3 DNA follows: TGCAGCGCAAGACTAGCGGGAATCACCGGGGAGCTGTTTTTT. As protein: CSARLAGITGELFF.

CDR3 loop: CASSSRGGQRGGGNQPQHF. DNA for the CDR3: TGTGCCAGCAGCTCTAGGGGCGGGCAAAGGGGAGGCGGCAATCAGCCCCAGCATTTT. The chain links TRBV13 to TRBJ1-5, with a possible D match to TRBD1 (5 bases). V was shortened by 4 bases and J by 2 bases, with 24 bases between the two germline ends. This CDR3 region has 19 residues. In germline, CDR1 is PRHDT, CDR2 FYEKMQ (reference sequence).

The rearrangement uses TRBV30 and TRBJ1-6; D is uncertain. The CDR3 length is 12 residues. Germline V CDR1 and CDR2: GTSNPN, SVGIG (reference sequence). The V gene lost 4 bases and the J gene lost 7 bases, with 8 bases spanning the gap. CDR3 nucleotide sequence: TGTGCCTGGATTTCGGGGAATTCACCCCTCCACTTT. It is translated as CAWISGNSPLHF.

V and J are TRBV5-6 and TRBJ2-7, with 7 bases fitting TRBD2. V gave up 0 bases and J gave up 7 bases; unmatched junction bases: 16. The germline gives CDR1 SGHDT, CDR2 YYEEEE. The CDR3 sequence is 17 residues long. CDR3 coding DNA: TGTGCCAGCAGCTTGGAAATCTTGCAGGGCGGGAGTTTGGAGCAGTACTTC. Protein sequence: CASSLEILQGGSLEQYF. Based on the CDR3 plus reference TRBV5-6 and TRBJ2-7, the full variable domain is DAGVTQSPTHLIKTRGQQVTLRCSPKSGHDTVSWYQQALGQGPQFIFQYYEEEERQRGNFPDRFSGHQFPNYSSELNVNALLLGDSALYLCASSLEILQGGSLEQYFGPGTRLTVT.

This clone has a single count. V usage is TRBV2 and J usage is TRBJ1-5; D is unclear. The germline V gene encodes CDR1 SNHLY and CDR2 FYNNEI. V dropped 5 bases and J dropped 6 bases, with 8 bases sitting between them. There are 12 residues in the CDR3. The CDR3 loop reads CASSTGGQPQHF. For the CDR3, the DNA is TGTGCCAGCAGTACTGGCGGTCAGCCCCAGCATTTT.

The rearrangement uses TRBV3-1 (or the pseudogene TRBV3-2) and TRBJ2-5; 9 bases are a match to TRBD1. V was clipped by 1 base and J by 4 bases; unmatched bases: 4. The length of the CDR3 is 15 residues. CDR1 LGHDT and CDR2 YNNKEL come from the germline V gene (reference sequence). The CDR3 spells CASSQGDRDGETQYF. CDR3 in DNA: TGTGCCAGCAGCCAAGGGGACAGGGATGGAGAGACCCAGTACTTC.

The rearrangement uses TRBV7-6 and TRBJ1-6; TRBD1 matches 10 bases. With V trimmed by 5 bases and J by 4 bases, 2 bases remained unmatched. CDR3 length: 15 amino acids. The germline V gene encodes CDR1 SGHVS and CDR2 FNYEAQ. CDR3 nucleotide sequence: TGTGCCAGCAGCCCGGGACAGGGGTATAATTCACCCCTCCACTTT. As protein: CASSPGQGYNSPLHF.

The chain links TRBV5-4 to TRBJ1-1; D gene unclear. CDR1 and CDR2 (germline): SGHNT, YYREEE (reference sequence). The CDR3 contains 12 residues. V was shortened by 4 bases and J by 1 base, with 5 bases between the two germline ends. In DNA, the CDR3 is TGTGCCAGCAGCCCCGGGAACACTGAAGCTTTCTTT. Protein sequence: CASSPGNTEAFF.

The chain uses TRBV7-9 and TRBJ2-1; 9 nucleotides align to TRBD1. CDR3 length: 15 amino acids. The J segment lost 5 bases and the V segment lost 3 bases, leaving 5 bases of the junction unmatched. Germline assignment: CDR1 SEHNR and CDR2 FQNEAQ (reference sequence). Here the CDR3 reads CASSLGDRAHNEQFF. The CDR3 nucleotides read TGTGCCAGCAGCTTGGGGGACAGGGCGCACAATGAGCAGTTCTTC.

A few counts support this clone. The rearrangement joins TRBV10-2 to TRBJ1-2, with 7 bases lining up with TRBD1. Germline V gives CDR1 WSHSY, CDR2 SAAADI. The CDR3 sequence is 14 residues long. Trimming cost V 1 base and J 4 bases; bases outside gene matches: 3. This chain's CDR3 is CASSELQGSYGYTF. The DNA of the CDR3 is TGCGCCAGCAGTGAGTTACAGGGGTCCTATGGCTACACCTTC.